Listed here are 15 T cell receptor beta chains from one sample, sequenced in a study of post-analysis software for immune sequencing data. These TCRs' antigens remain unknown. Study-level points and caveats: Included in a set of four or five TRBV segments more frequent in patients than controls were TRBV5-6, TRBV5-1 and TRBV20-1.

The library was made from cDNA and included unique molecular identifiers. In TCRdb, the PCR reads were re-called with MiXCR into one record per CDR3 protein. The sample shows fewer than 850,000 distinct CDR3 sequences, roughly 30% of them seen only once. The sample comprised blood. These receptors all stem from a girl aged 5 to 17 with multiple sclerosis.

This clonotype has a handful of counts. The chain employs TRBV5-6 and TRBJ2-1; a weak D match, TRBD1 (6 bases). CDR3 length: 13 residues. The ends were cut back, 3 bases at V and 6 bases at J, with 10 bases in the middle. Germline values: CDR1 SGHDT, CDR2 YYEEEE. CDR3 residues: CASSYTQGNEQFF. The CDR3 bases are TGTGCCAGCAGCTATACACAGGGCAATGAGCAGTTCTTC.

The chain's CDR3 is CASSAVGGINEKLFF. As DNA, the CDR3 is TGTGCCAGCAGCGCCGTAGGGGGGATAAATGAAAAACTGTTTTTT. The chain uses TRBV6-1 and TRBJ1-4; perhaps TRBD1 as D (6 bases). This CDR3 spans 15 amino acids. Trimming removed 6 bases from V and 5 bases from J, with 16 bases in between. CDR1 and CDR2 (germline): MNHNS, SASEGT.

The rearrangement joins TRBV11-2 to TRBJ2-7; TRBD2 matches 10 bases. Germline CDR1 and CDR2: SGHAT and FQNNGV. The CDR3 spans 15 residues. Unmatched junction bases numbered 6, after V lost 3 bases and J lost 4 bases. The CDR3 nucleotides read TGTGCCAGCAGCTTCTCCCCTAGCGGGGGATACGAGCAGTACTTC. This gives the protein CASSFSPSGGYEQYF.

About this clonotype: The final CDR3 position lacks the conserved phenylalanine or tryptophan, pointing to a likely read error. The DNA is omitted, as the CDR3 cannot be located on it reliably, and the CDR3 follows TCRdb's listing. This CDR3 is CASSIGGTGINEQFA. The rearrangement uses TRBV11-2 and TRBJ2-1; the DNA was not compared with TRBD1, the D call given in the table. Ends included, the CDR3 has 15 residues. CDR1 and CDR2 from the germline V gene are SGHAT and FQNNGV.

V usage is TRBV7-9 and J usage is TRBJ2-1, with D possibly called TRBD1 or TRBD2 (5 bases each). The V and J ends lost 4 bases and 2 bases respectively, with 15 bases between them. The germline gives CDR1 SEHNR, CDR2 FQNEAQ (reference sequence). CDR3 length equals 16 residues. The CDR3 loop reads CASSSLWGPAYNEQFF. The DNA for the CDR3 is TGTGCCAGCAGCTCACTTTGGGGACCTGCCTACAATGAGCAGTTCTTC. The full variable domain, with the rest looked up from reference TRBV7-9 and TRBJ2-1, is DTGVSQNPRHKITKRGQNVTFRCDPISEHNRLYWYRQTLGQGPEFLTYFQNEAQLEKSRLLSDRFSAERPKGSFSTLEIQRTEQGDSAMYLCASSSLWGPAYNEQFFGPGTRLTVL.

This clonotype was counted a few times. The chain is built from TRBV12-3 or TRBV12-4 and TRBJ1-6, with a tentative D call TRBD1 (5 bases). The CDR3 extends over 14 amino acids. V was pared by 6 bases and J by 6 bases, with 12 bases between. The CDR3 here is CASRLDNANSPLHF. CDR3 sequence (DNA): TGTGCCAGCAGGTTGGACAACGCTAATTCACCCCTCCACTTT.

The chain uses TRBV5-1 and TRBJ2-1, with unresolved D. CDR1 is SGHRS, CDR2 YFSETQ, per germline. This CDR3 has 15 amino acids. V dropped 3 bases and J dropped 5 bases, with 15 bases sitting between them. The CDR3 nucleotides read TGCGCCAGCAGCTATCTAGTGGGTACCAACAATGAGCAGTTCTTC. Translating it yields CASSYLVGTNNEQFF.

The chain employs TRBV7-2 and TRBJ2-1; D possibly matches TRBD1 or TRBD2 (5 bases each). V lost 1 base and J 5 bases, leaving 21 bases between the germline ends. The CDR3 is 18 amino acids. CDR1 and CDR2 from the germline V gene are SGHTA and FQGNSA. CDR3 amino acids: CASSLVGGLTGRDNEQFF. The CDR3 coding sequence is TGTGCCAGCAGCTTAGTTGGGGGTCTGACCGGAAGAGACAATGAGCAGTTCTTC.

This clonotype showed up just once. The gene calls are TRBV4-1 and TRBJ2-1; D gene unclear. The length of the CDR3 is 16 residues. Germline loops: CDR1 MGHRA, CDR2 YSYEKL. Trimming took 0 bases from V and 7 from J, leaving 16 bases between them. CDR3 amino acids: CASSQDRARFANEQFF. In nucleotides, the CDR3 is TGCGCCAGCAGCCAAGACCGGGCCCGATTTGCGAATGAGCAGTTCTTC.

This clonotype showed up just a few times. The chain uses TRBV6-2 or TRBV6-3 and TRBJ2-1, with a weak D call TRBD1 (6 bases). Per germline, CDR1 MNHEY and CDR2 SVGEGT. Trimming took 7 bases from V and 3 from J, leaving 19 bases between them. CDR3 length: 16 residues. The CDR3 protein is CASNSGEPKFYNEQFF. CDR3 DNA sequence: TGTGCCAGCAATTCAGGGGAGCCGAAATTCTACAATGAGCAGTTCTTC.

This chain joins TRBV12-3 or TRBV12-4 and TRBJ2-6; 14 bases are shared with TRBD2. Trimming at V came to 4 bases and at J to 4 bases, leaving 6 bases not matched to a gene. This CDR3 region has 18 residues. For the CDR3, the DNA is TGTGCCAGCAGTTCCGGACTAGCGGGAGGTGCAGGGGCCAACGTCCTGACTTTC. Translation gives CASSSGLAGGAGANVLTF.

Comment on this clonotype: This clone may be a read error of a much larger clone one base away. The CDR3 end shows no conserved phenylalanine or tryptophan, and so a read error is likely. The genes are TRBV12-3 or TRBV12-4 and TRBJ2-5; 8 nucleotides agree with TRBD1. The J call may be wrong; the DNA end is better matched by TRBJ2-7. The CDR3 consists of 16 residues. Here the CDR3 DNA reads TGTGCCAGCAGTCCCTCCCCCGGGACAGGAGATAACGAGCAGTACTGC. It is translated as CASSPSPGTGDNEQYC.

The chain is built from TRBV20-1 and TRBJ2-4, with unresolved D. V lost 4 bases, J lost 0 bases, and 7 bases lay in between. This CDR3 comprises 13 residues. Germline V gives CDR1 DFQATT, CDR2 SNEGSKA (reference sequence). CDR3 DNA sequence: TGCAGTGCTATCGCAGTAGCCAAAAACATTCAGTACTTC. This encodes CSAIAVAKNIQYF.

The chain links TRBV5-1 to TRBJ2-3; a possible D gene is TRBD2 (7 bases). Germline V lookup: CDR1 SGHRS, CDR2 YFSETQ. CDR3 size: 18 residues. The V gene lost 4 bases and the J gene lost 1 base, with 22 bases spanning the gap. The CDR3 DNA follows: TGCGCCAGCAGCCCCGTGGGAGGGGGGTCAACACGCACAGATACGCAGTATTTT. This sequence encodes CASSPVGGGSTRTDTQYF.

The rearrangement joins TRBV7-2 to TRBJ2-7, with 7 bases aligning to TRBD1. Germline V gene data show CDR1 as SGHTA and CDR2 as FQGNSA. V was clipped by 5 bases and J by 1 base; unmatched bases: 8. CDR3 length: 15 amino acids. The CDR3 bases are TGTGCCAGCAGCCCCGTCCCGGGACAGTCCTACGAGCAGTACTTC. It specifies CASSPVPGQSYEQYF.